The rows below give T cell receptor beta chains drawn from one sample of a study of blood T cell repertoires in COVID-19. Sequenced by immunoSEQ multiplex PCR; TCRdb stores in-frame clones only, minus some. The sample carries 200,000 to 250,000 clones, roughly 84% recorded once. The sequenced sample consisted of peripheral blood. The origin of the receptors is a woman over 75 with acute or convalescent COVID-19. The CDR3 runs from the conserved cysteine through the conserved F or W. A D gene is named only where the DNA matches it firmly. Only part of the rows carry a size: once, few, many, or a class if the clone is expanded.

cdr3_nt	cdr3_aa	clone_size	d_call	v_call	j_call	cdr3_length
TGTGCCAGCAGTTTATTAGGGAGTCAGCCCCAGCATTTT	CASSLLGSQPQHF	-	-	TRBV12-3/TRBV12-4	TRBJ1-5	13
TGTGCCAGCAGCGTTAGCGGGGTACGAGAGACCCAGTACTTC	CASSVSGVRETQYF	-	TRBD2	TRBV9	TRBJ2-5	14
TGTGCCAGCAGTACCACCCAGGGGGTCGGTGAAAAACTGTTTTTT	CASSTTQGVGEKLFF	once	TRBD1	TRBV28	TRBJ1-4	15
TGTGCCAGCAGTGGACAGGGGTTGAGAACCGGGGAGCTGTTTTTT	CASSGQGLRTGELFF	-	TRBD1	TRBV2	TRBJ2-2	15
TGTGCCAGCAACCGTCCCGGGGGGACTGAAGCTTTCTTT	CASNRPGGTEAFF	few	-	TRBV6-5	TRBJ1-1	13
TGTGCCAGTACGAGGTCCAGCGGGGGGGCCTTGTCCTACAATGAGCAGTTCTTC	CASTRSSGGALSYNEQFF	-	TRBD2	TRBV19	TRBJ2-1	18
TGTGCCAGCGGGCGGGGCACCTCCTACGAGCAGTACTTC	CASGRGTSYEQYF	-	-	TRBV12-3/TRBV12-4	TRBJ2-7	13
TGTGCCAGCAGTTACGGGTTAGGCGCGGGTCAGCCCCAGCATTTT	CASSYGLGAGQPQHF	once	-	TRBV6-5	TRBJ1-5	15
TGTGCCAGCAGCACTAAGACAGGGCTTCAACCACCCCTCCACTTT	CASSTKTGLQPPLHF	-	TRBD1	TRBV11-3	TRBJ1-6	15
TGTGCCAGCAGTTACTCCGGGGGGCCCGGCAGGGAGACCCAGTACTTC	CASSYSGGPGRETQYF	-	-	TRBV6-2/TRBV6-3	TRBJ2-5	16
TGTGCCAGCAGTTCCCGGGATAAAAGGGCTTTCTTT	CASSSRDKRAFF	-	-	TRBV12-3/TRBV12-4	TRBJ1-1	12
TGCGCCAGCACCTTAGGAGGCTTAAGCTCCTACGAGCAGTACTTC	CASTLGGLSSYEQYF	-	-	TRBV10-1	TRBJ2-7	15
TGTGCCAGCAGCCAAGCCGGGGGGCCGAATACGCAGTATTTT	CASSQAGGPNTQYF	-	-	TRBV14	TRBJ2-3	14
TGTGCCAGTAGCCGGTGGACAGGTCCCTCTGGAAACACCATATATTTT	CASSRWTGPSGNTIYF	-	TRBD1	TRBV19	TRBJ1-3	16
TGCGCCAGCGGGGCCAGCCTCCTCGACGAGCAGTACTTC	CASGASLLDEQYF	-	-	TRBV5-1	TRBJ2-7	13
TGTGCCAGCAGTGAAGCAGGGGCCATAAGATCTGGAGCTTTCTTT	CASSEAGAIRSGAFF	-	-	TRBV25-1	TRBJ1-1	15
TGTGCCAGCAGTGAAGGCCAGGGGGCCTCTGAAGCTTTCTTT	CASSEGQGASEAFF	-	TRBD1	TRBV2	TRBJ1-1	14
TGTGCCAGCAGAGTAAGAGCGGGGGCGCGGAACACCATATATTTT	CASRVRAGARNTIYF	-	-	TRBV7-2	TRBJ1-3	15
TGTGCCAGTAGTAAGCGGGACATCATTTCTAATGAAAAACTGTTTTTT	CASSKRDIISNEKLFF	-	-	TRBV19	TRBJ1-4	16
TGTGCCAGCTCACGGGCGGGAGGTTACAATGAGCAGTTCTTC	CASSRAGGYNEQFF	few	TRBD2	TRBV18	TRBJ2-1	14
TGTGCCATCAGTGATGGGACAGTGAATAATTCACCCCTCCACTTT	CAISDGTVNNSPLHF	-	TRBD1	TRBV10-3	TRBJ1-6	15
TGTGCCAGCAGTTACCCTACGGGAATCAGCTCTGGGGCCAACGTCCTGACTTTC	CASSYPTGISSGANVLTF	-	-	TRBV6-2/TRBV6-3	TRBJ2-6	18
TGTGCCAGCAGTACGAGGATTGAGCAGTTCTTC	CASSTRIEQFF	-	-	TRBV12-3/TRBV12-4	TRBJ2-1	11
TGTGCCAGCTCCCCTCGGACAGGGGGCGACCACAATGAGCAGTTCTTC	CASSPRTGGDHNEQFF	-	TRBD1	TRBV18	TRBJ2-1	16
TGTGCCAGCAGCTTTGCAGGGGCGGGAGAGACCCAGTACTTC	CASSFAGAGETQYF	once	-	TRBV5-4	TRBJ2-5	14
TGTGCCAGCGCTTCGGGTCGCTCTGGGGCCAACGTCCTGACTTTC	CASASGRSGANVLTF	-	-	TRBV6-4	TRBJ2-6	15
TGCAGCGTTGTCGGTAGCGGGGGGGGCACAGATACGCAGTATTTT	CSVVGSGGGTDTQYF	-	TRBD2	TRBV29-1	TRBJ2-3	15
TGTGCCAGCAGCCAAGTCAGCGGGGGGGCCGGCGGGGAGCTGTTTTTT	CASSQVSGGAGGELFF	-	TRBD2	TRBV3-1/TRBV3-2	TRBJ2-2	16
TGTGCCAGCAGTGAAGCCGGGAGGGGGGTGTGGAGCACTGAAGCTTTCTTT	CASSEAGRGVWSTEAFF	-	-	TRBV2	TRBJ1-1	17
TGTGCCAGCAGTTACGGGACAGGGAAGAGCTACACCTTC	CASSYGTGKSYTF	-	TRBD1	TRBV12-3/TRBV12-4	TRBJ1-2	13
TGTGCCAGTAGGCGGGGGCAGAGCTATGGCTACACCTTC	CASRRGQSYGYTF	-	-	TRBV19	TRBJ1-2	13
TGTGCCTGGAGTAAGGGAACTAGCGGGGTCCCAGATACGCAGTATTTT	CAWSKGTSGVPDTQYF	-	TRBD2	TRBV30	TRBJ2-3	16
TGTGCCATCAGTGAGAAGGAGAGGCCGATTGAAGCTTTCTTT	CAISEKERPIEAFF	-	-	TRBV10-3	TRBJ1-1	14
TGTGCCAGCAGCGGGACGGGACTCTGGGAGCAGTACTTC	CASSGTGLWEQYF	-	-	TRBV14	TRBJ2-7	13
TGTGCCAGCAGTGACTTCCGGAGACAGGGTCCCTCATTTACTACTGAAGCTTTCTTT	CASSDFRRQGPSFTTEAFF	once	TRBD1	TRBV6-4	TRBJ1-1	19
TGTGCCATCAGTGGCCGACGGGGAGGGGTAGACACTGAAGCTTTCTTT	CAISGRRGGVDTEAFF	-	-	TRBV10-3	TRBJ1-1	16
TGTGCCAGCCACCGGGGTTATAATGAAAAACTGTTTTTT	CASHRGYNEKLFF	once	-	TRBV18	TRBJ1-4	13
TGTGCCACCAGTGATTCGACAGTTAGTCAGCCCCAGCATTTT	CATSDSTVSQPQHF	few	-	TRBV24-1	TRBJ1-5	14
TGTGCCAGCAGCTTGGCGGGGGGCTCTACTAATGAGCAGTTCTTC	CASSLAGGSTNEQFF	-	-	TRBV5-4	TRBJ2-1	15
TGTGCCAGCAGCCCCGCCCCAGACAGGGGCGCTGGAAACACCATATATTTT	CASSPAPDRGAGNTIYF	-	TRBD1	TRBV5-4	TRBJ1-3	17
TGTGCCAGCCTCACCTCCGGGACTAGCACAGATACGCAGTATTTT	CASLTSGTSTDTQYF	-	-	TRBV19	TRBJ2-3	15
TGTGCCAGCAGCCGGGGACTAGCGGGGGACGAGCAGTTCTTC	CASSRGLAGDEQFF	-	TRBD2	TRBV5-4	TRBJ2-1	14
TGTGCCAGCAGCTTAATAAACGAGCAGTACTTC	CASSLINEQYF	-	-	TRBV5-8	TRBJ2-7	11
TGTGCCAGCAGCTTGGGACTAGCGGGTAACACCTACGAGCAGTACTTC	CASSLGLAGNTYEQYF	once	TRBD2	TRBV5-4	TRBJ2-7	16
TGTGCCAGCAGATCCCTCGGGACAGGGAAGAATGAGCAGTTCTTC	CASRSLGTGKNEQFF	-	TRBD1	TRBV2	TRBJ2-1	15
TGTGCTAGTGGTTTGGCGCTTACAGGGAACTATGGCTACACCTTC	CASGLALTGNYGYTF	-	-	TRBV12-5	TRBJ1-2	15
TGTGCCAGCAGCTTGCCCTCGGGCAGGGGATTGACTGAAGCTTTCTTT	CASSLPSGRGLTEAFF	-	-	TRBV7-8	TRBJ1-1	16
TGTGCCAGCACCATGGACAGGACCTCGTCCATGAACACTGAAGCTTTCTTT	CASTMDRTSSMNTEAFF	-	TRBD1	TRBV5-4	TRBJ1-1	17
TGTGCCAGCAGTGAGGGGACAGGGAATCAGCCCCAGCATTTT	CASSEGTGNQPQHF	few	TRBD1	TRBV9	TRBJ1-5	14
TGTGCCAGCAAGTCAGGGTACTACAATGAGCAGTTCTTC	CASKSGYYNEQFF	-	-	TRBV6-5	TRBJ2-1	13
TGTGCCAGCAGCCAAGAACGGAGGACTAGCGGGACCTACGAGCAGTACTTC	CASSQERRTSGTYEQYF	-	TRBD2	TRBV4-2	TRBJ2-7	17
TGTGCCAGTACTAAGCTTAACACTGAAGCTTTCTTT	CASTKLNTEAFF	-	-	TRBV19	TRBJ1-1	12
TGCAGCGTCGGACTGTTGAGCACTGAAGCTTTCTTT	CSVGLLSTEAFF	-	-	TRBV29-1	TRBJ1-1	12
TGCAGCGTTAGGACGGGGGGCAATCAGCCCCAGCATTTT	CSVRTGGNQPQHF	-	-	TRBV29-1	TRBJ1-5	13
TGTGCCAGCAGCTTAGACACTACCTACAATGAGCAGTTCTTC	CASSLDTTYNEQFF	-	-	TRBV7-2	TRBJ2-1	14
TGCGCCAGCAGCTTGGGGGCCAGGGAAACTAGCAATCAGCCCCAGCATTTT	CASSLGARETSNQPQHF	-	-	TRBV5-1	TRBJ1-5	17